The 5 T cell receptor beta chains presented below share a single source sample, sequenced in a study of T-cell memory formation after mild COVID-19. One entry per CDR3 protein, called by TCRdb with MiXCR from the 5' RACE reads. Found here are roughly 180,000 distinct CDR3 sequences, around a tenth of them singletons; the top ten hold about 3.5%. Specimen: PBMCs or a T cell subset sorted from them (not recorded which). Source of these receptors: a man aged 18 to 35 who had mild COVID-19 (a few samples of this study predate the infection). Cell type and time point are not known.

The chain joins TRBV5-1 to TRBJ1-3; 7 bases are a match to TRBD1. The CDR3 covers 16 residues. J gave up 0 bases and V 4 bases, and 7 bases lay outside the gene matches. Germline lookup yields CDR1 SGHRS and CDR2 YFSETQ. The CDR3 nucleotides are TGCGCCAGCAGCCCTGGACAGGCCGGCTCTGGAAACACCATATATTTT. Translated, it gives CASSPGQAGSGNTIYF.

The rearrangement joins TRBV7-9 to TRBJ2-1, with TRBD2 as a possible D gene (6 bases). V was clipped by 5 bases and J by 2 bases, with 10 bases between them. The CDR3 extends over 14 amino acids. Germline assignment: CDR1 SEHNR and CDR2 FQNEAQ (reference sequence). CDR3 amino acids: CASSPGLPYNEQFF. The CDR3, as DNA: TGTGCCAGCAGCCCGGGACTTCCCTACAATGAGCAGTTCTTC.

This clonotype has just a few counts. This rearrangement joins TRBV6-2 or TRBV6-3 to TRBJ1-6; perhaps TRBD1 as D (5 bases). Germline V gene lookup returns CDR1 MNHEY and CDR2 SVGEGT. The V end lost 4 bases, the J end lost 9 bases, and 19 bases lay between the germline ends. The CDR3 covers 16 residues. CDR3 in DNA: TGTGCCAGCAGTTCGACCATCAGGGTAATTGCTTCACCCCTCCACTTT. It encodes CASSSTIRVIASPLHF.

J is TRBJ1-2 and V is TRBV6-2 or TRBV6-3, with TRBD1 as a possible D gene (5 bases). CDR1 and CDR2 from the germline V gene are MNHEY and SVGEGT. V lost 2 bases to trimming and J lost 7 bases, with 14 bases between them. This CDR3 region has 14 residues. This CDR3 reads CASSYISGIGGYTF. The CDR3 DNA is TGTGCCAGCAGTTACATATCAGGGATCGGTGGCTACACCTTC.

The CDR3 coding sequence is TGTGCCAGCAGAGGACAGGTCAATCAGCCCCAGCATTTT. Residues: CASRGQVNQPQHF. J is TRBJ1-5 and V is TRBV6-5; 7 nucleotides line up with TRBD1. Germline V gives CDR1 MNHEY, CDR2 SVGAGI. V was pared by 6 bases and J by 3 bases, with 2 bases of the junction left unmatched. CDR3 length: 13 residues.